This T cell receptor (beta chain) is drawn from a study of identical twins. TCRdb re-called the 5' RACE reads with MiXCR, one entry per CDR3 protein. The data hold about 240,000 distinct CDR3 sequences, with about 10% observed a single time. This clonotype was observed a few times. V was clipped by 2 bases and J by 5 bases; unmatched bases: 9. Germline assignment: CDR1 SGHVS and CDR2 FQNEAQ. The CDR3 loop spans 16 amino acids. Sequenced sample: memory T cells sorted from blood. The TCR originated in a middle-aged man in good health. This chain joins TRBV7-8 and TRBJ2-3; 8 bases line up with TRBD2. The CDR3 bases are TGTGCCAGCAGCTTACAAGCGGGGGCCCCCAAAGATACGCAGTATTTT. It codes for CASSLQAGAPKDTQYF. Drawing the rest from reference TRBV7-8 and TRBJ2-3, the complete variable domain is GAGVSQSPRYKVAKRGQDVALRCDPISGHVSLFWYQQALGQGPEFLTYFQNEAQLDKSGLPSDRFFAERPEGSVSTLKIQRTQQEDSAVYLCASSLQAGAPKDTQYFGPGTRLTVL.